The clone carrying this TCR beta chain was detected a few times. The antigen remains undetermined. A much larger clone differs from this one at a single base, so this may be a read error. One entry per CDR3 protein results from TCRdb running MiXCR on the reads. The repertoire holds fewer than 300,000 distinct CDR3 sequences, with roughly 25% as singletons. The record originates from a study of T cell repertoires in cytomegalovirus infection. Study-level background: TCR beta signatures that were public indicated CMV infection and matching HLA type.

The study's findings and limits: Dominant in the ex vivo response were TCR beta clonotypes restricted by HLA-C and specific for CMV.

This CDR3 comprises 14 residues. In germline, CDR1 is MNHEY, CDR2 SVGAGI. Unmatched junction bases numbered 7, after V lost 6 bases and J lost 4 bases. The clonotype comes from a human donor in good health (CMV status not recorded). Some clones in this sample may be carry-over from other donors' samples. The sequenced sample was PBMCs. This chain joins TRBV6-5 and TRBJ1-1, with TRBD1 identical over 8 bases. CDR3 sequence (DNA): TGTGCCAGCAGCTTACAGGGGGGGTCCACTGAAGCTTTCTTT. Amino acids: CASSLQGGSTEAFF.